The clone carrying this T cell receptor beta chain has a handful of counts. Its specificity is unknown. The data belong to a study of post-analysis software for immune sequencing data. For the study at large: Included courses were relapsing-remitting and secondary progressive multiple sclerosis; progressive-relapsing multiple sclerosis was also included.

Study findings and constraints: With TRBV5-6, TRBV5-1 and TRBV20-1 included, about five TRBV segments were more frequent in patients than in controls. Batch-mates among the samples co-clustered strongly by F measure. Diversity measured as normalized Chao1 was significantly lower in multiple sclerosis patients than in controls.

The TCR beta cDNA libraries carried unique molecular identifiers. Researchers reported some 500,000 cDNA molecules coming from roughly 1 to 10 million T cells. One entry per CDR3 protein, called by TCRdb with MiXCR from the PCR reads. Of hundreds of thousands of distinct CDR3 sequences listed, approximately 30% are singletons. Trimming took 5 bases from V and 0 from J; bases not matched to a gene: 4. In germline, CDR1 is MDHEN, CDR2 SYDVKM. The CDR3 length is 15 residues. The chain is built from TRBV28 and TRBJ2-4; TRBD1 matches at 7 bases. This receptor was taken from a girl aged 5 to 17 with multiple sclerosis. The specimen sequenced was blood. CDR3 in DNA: TGTGCCAGCAGTCAGGGGGATTTAGCCAAAAACATTCAGTACTTC. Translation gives CASSQGDLAKNIQYF.